These 13 T cell receptor beta chains came from one sample sequenced in a study of shared clonotypes between healthy human individuals. Some clones are missing from TCRdb's copy, which holds only in-frame ones; the method was immunoSEQ multiplex PCR. The sample has about 2.3 million clones; 93% are singletons. The sample was naive CD4+ T cells from PBMCs. Regarding subset: CD45RA+ positively selected. These receptors were taken from a man aged 18 to 30 in good health. Some clones in this sample may be carry-over from other donors' samples.

The V gene is TRBV6-5, the J gene TRBJ2-2; D not certain. This CDR3 spans 14 amino acids. V lost 4 bases, J lost 5 bases, and 11 bases lay in between. The germline gives CDR1 MNHEY, CDR2 SVGAGI. DNA for the CDR3: TGTGCCAGCAGTTCTGGCCTGGGGACCGGGGAGCTGTTTTTT. Amino acid sequence: CASSSGLGTGELFF.

This clone occurred a few times. Other DNA variants within this sample encode the same CDR3. V gene TRBV2 combines with J gene TRBJ1-5, with D uncertain. Germline V CDR1 and CDR2: SNHLY, FYNNEI. Trimming took 6 bases from V and 2 from J, leaving 11 bases between them. The CDR3 spans 14 residues. The CDR3 DNA reads as TGTGCCAGCAGCGCCTCCACAGGCAATCAGCCCCAGCATTTT. This gives the protein CASSASTGNQPQHF. Variable domain in full (rest from reference TRBV2 and TRBJ1-5): EPEVTQTPSHQVTQMGQEVILRCVPISNHLYFYWYRQILGQKVEFLVSFYNNEISEKSEIFDDQFSVERPDGSNFTLKIRSTKLEDSAMYFCASSASTGNQPQHFGDGTRLSIL.

This chain links TRBV30 with TRBJ1-6; tentative D call: TRBD1 (5 bases). The V end lost 4 bases, the J end lost 4 bases, and 14 bases lay between the germline ends. Germline V gene sequence: CDR1 GTSNPN, CDR2 SVGIG (reference sequence). CDR3 length: 15 residues. DNA of the CDR3: TGTGCCTGGACCGCCAGGGCATATTATAATTCACCCCTCCACTTT. It yields the protein CAWTARAYYNSPLHF.

In regard to this clone: Distinct nucleotide sequences in the sample also encode this CDR3. The chain joins TRBV18 to TRBJ1-1; D possibly corresponds to TRBD1 (5 bases). The CDR3 spans 12 residues. Germline loops: CDR1 KGHSH, CDR2 LQKENI. The V gene lost 6 bases and the J gene lost 1 base, with 6 bases spanning the gap. The CDR3 here is CASSQGNTEAFF. CDR3 nucleotide sequence: TGTGCCAGCTCGCAGGGGAACACTGAAGCTTTCTTT.

V is TRBV5-4 and J is TRBJ2-7, with 7 positions matching TRBD2. The CDR3 is 18 residues long. Germline V gene sequence: CDR1 SGHNT, CDR2 YYREEE (reference sequence). With V trimmed by 3 bases and J by 1 base, 16 bases remained unmatched. The CDR3 DNA reads TGTGCCAGCAGCTCGGGGGGTCGGGCCAGCGGGACTTCCTACGAGCAGTACTTC. Its protein is CASSSGGRASGTSYEQYF.

In the case of this clone: The same CDR3 arises from other DNA sequences in this sample as well. This rearrangement joins TRBV5-4 to TRBJ2-5; D uncertain. The germline gives CDR1 SGHNT, CDR2 YYREEE (reference sequence). The CDR3 covers 14 residues. Trimming stripped 0 bases from V and 1 base from J, with 7 bases between. The CDR3 coding sequence is TGTGCCAGCAGCTTGGGACGGGTCCAAGAGACCCAGTACTTC. Encoded protein: CASSLGRVQETQYF.

This chain uses TRBV5-1 with TRBJ2-3; no clear D gene. The CDR3 contains 14 residues. Trimming pared 0 bases from V and 1 base from J, leaving 6 bases between. Germline CDR1 SGHRS, CDR2 YFSETQ. This CDR3 reads CASSLDFRTDTQYF. Here the CDR3 DNA reads TGCGCCAGCAGCTTGGACTTCCGCACAGATACGCAGTATTTT.

The chain links TRBV6-1 to TRBJ2-7; TRBD1 agrees at 8 bases. Germline V gene sequence: CDR1 MNHNS, CDR2 SASEGT. V lost 4 bases to trimming and J lost 4 bases; unmatched junction nucleotides: 9. The CDR3 totals 15 residues. The CDR3 DNA sequence: TGTGCCAGCAGTGTACAGGACAGGGTTCCATACGAGCAGTACTTC. Its translation: CASSVQDRVPYEQYF.

The genes are TRBV7-9 and TRBJ1-2, with 11 bases aligning to TRBD1. The CDR3 is 15 amino acids. In germline, CDR1 is SEHNR, CDR2 FQNEAQ (reference sequence). J lost 8 bases, V lost 5 bases, and 10 bases had no gene match. The CDR3 nucleotides read TGTGCCAGCAGCCAGCAGTCGGGACAGGGGGACGGCTACACCTTC. Protein sequence: CASSQQSGQGDGYTF.

The V call is TRBV27, the J call TRBJ2-7; 7 bases fit TRBD2. CDR3 length: 15 residues. The trim removed 3 bases at V and 0 bases at J, leaving 5 bases unmatched. Germline V gene sequence: CDR1 MNHEY, CDR2 SMNVEV (reference sequence). CDR3 loop: CASSFQREDSYEQYF. CDR3 nucleotide sequence: TGTGCCAGCAGTTTCCAGCGGGAAGACTCCTACGAGCAGTACTTC.

The gene calls are TRBV5-1 and TRBJ2-3; TRBD2 agrees at 13 bases. J lost 2 bases, V lost 7 bases, and 4 bases had no gene match. Germline CDR1 and CDR2: SGHRS and YFSETQ. The CDR3 runs to 15 residues. The CDR3 spells CASGTSGAHTDTQYF. The CDR3 DNA sequence: TGCGCCAGCGGGACTAGCGGGGCTCACACAGATACGCAGTATTTT. The full variable domain, rest sourced from reference TRBV5-1 and TRBJ2-3, is KAGVTQTPRYLIKTRGQQVTLSCSPISGHRSVSWYQQTPGQGLQFLFEYFSETQRNKGNFPGRFSGRQFSNSRSEMNVSTLELGDSALYLCASGTSGAHTDTQYFGPGTRLTVL.

The chain combines TRBV5-1 with TRBJ1-1, with D unresolved. This CDR3 spans 15 amino acids. Germline CDR1 is SGHRS and CDR2 is YFSETQ. Trimming took 4 bases from V and 0 from J, leaving 13 bases between them. The CDR3 bases are TGCGCCAGCAGCCGAGGAGGAAATGTGAACACTGAAGCTTTCTTT. It codes for CASSRGGNVNTEAFF.

The V and J genes are TRBV11-2 and TRBJ1-2; D remains ambiguous. Looked up from germline, CDR1 is SGHAT and CDR2 is FQNNGV. Trimming cost V 3 bases and J 7 bases, with 9 bases left between them. The CDR3 covers 12 residues. CDR3 nucleotides: TGTGCCAGCAGCTTTGGCACAGTTGGCTACACCTTC. Translating it yields CASSFGTVGYTF.